The next 22 T cell receptor beta chains were all read from a single sample in a study of blood T cell repertoires in COVID-19. TCRdb keeps only in-frame clones here, not all; method: immunoSEQ multiplex PCR. Of about 75,000 clones in the sample, roughly 88% were seen once. Sequences were obtained from peripheral blood. These receptors all come from a woman aged 50 to 65 with acute or convalescent COVID-19.

J is TRBJ1-1 and V is TRBV4-2; no definite D call. Trimming left V 1 base short and J 3 bases short, with 9 bases between. The CDR3 is made up of 14 amino acids. CDR1 LGHNA and CDR2 YNFKEQ come from the germline V gene. CDR3 in amino acids: CASSQGWGDTEAFF. The CDR3 nucleotides are TGTGCCAGCAGCCAAGGTTGGGGAGACACTGAAGCTTTCTTT.

This clone appeared a few times. The chain joins TRBV7-9 to TRBJ2-2; 7 bases line up with TRBD1. This CDR3 is built from 19 residues. The germline V gene has CDR1 SEHNR and CDR2 FQNEAQ (reference sequence). Trimming removed 5 bases from V and 0 bases from J; junction bases left unmatched: 15. CDR3: CASSPPQLVTGTNTGELFF. The DNA for the CDR3 is TGTGCCAGCAGCCCACCCCAGCTAGTGACAGGGACGAACACCGGGGAGCTGTTTTTT. Using reference TRBV7-9 and TRBJ2-2 for the parts outside the CDR3, the full variable domain is DTGVSQNPRHKITKRGQNVTFRCDPISEHNRLYWYRQTLGQGPEFLTYFQNEAQLEKSRLLSDRFSAERPKGSFSTLEIQRTEQGDSAMYLCASSPPQLVTGTNTGELFFGEGSRLTVL.

The chain carries TRBV4-1 and TRBJ2-7; 12 bases are a match to TRBD2. With 2 bases clipped from V and 4 bases from J, the junction kept 6 bases outside the gene matches. The germline V gene has CDR1 MGHRA and CDR2 YSYEKL. CDR3 size: 16 residues. CDR3 protein: CASSQPTGTSGYEQYF. CDR3 DNA: TGCGCCAGCAGCCAACCGACCGGGACTAGCGGGTACGAGCAGTACTTC.

The genes are TRBV4-3 and TRBJ1-2; D gene uncertain. Germline lookup yields CDR1 LGHNA and CDR2 YSLEER. The ends were cut back, 0 bases at V and 8 bases at J, with 10 bases in the middle. This CDR3 contains 13 residues. The CDR3 region has the DNA TGCGCCAGCAGCCAAGACAGGTTGTTCGGCTACACCTTC. It translates to CASSQDRLFGYTF.

The V and J genes are TRBV27 and TRBJ1-2; weak D call: TRBD1 (6 bases). Per germline, CDR1 MNHEY and CDR2 SMNVEV (reference sequence). The CDR3 length is 13 residues. Trimming took 7 bases from V and 8 from J, leaving 17 bases between them. CDR3 loop: CASTTLQGKGYTF. CDR3 DNA sequence: TGTGCCAGCACCACTCTACAGGGTAAAGGCTACACCTTC.

The chain couples TRBV5-1 to TRBJ1-6; D might be TRBD1 (5 bases). CDR3 length: 16 amino acids. Germline V gene sequence: CDR1 SGHRS, CDR2 YFSETQ. V was pared by 0 bases and J by 7 bases, with 14 bases between. The CDR3 sequence: CASSLDPGLPNSPLHF. In DNA form, the CDR3 reads TGCGCCAGCAGCTTGGACCCGGGACTGCCAAATTCACCCCTCCACTTT. Filled out from reference TRBV5-1 and TRBJ1-6, the complete variable domain reads KAGVTQTPRYLIKTRGQQVTLSCSPISGHRSVSWYQQTPGQGLQFLFEYFSETQRNKGNFPGRFSGRQFSNSRSEMNVSTLELGDSALYLCASSLDPGLPNSPLHFGNGTRLTVT.

This clone was observed once. The chain has TRBV30 and TRBJ2-4; 9 bases align to TRBD2. The CDR3 length is 15 residues. Germline trimming cut 4 bases from V and 1 base from J; bases unmatched to any gene: 5. CDR1 GTSNPN and CDR2 SVGIG come from the germline V gene (reference sequence). This chain's CDR3 is CAWNPSGAAKNIQYF. The CDR3 DNA reads as TGTGCCTGGAACCCTAGCGGGGCTGCCAAAAACATTCAGTACTTC. The full variable domain, with the rest looked up from reference TRBV30 and TRBJ2-4, is SQTIHQWPATLVQPVGSPLSLECTVEGTSNPNLYWYRQAAGRGLQLLFYSVGIGQISSEVPQNLSASRPQDRQFILSSKKLLLSDSGFYLCAWNPSGAAKNIQYFGAGTRLSVL.

J is TRBJ1-5 and V is TRBV19; TRBD1 is a possible D gene (6 bases). Germline CDR1 is LNHDA and CDR2 is SQIVND (reference sequence). The CDR3 is made up of 15 amino acids. Between the trimmed V and J ends, which lost 9 bases and 2 bases, there was a span of 17 bases. CDR3 bases: TGTGCCAGCAATGGGGGCAGCGTCGGCAATCAGCCCCAGCATTTT. This translates into CASNGGSVGNQPQHF.

The chain couples TRBV7-2 to TRBJ2-7; TRBD1 matches 7 bases. V dropped 5 bases and J dropped 2; count of bases not matched to a gene: 6. Germline assignment: CDR1 SGHTA and CDR2 FQGNSA. The CDR3 spans 14 residues. Here the CDR3 reads CASSPDRFPYEQYF. CDR3 sequence (DNA): TGTGCCAGCAGCCCGGACAGGTTTCCCTACGAGCAGTACTTC. The whole variable domain, filled in from reference TRBV7-2 and TRBJ2-7, reads GAGVSQSPSNKVTEKGKDVELRCDPISGHTALYWYRQSLGQGLEFLIYFQGNSAPDKSGLPSDRFSAERTGGSVSTLTIQRTQQEDSAVYLCASSPDRFPYEQYFGPGTRLTVT.

This chain links TRBV4-3 with TRBJ2-5; TRBD2 aligns across 7 bases. With V trimmed by 8 bases and J by 4 bases, 13 bases remained unmatched. This CDR3 has 15 residues. The germline CDR1 and CDR2 sequences are LGHNA and YSLEER. As DNA, the CDR3 is TGCGCCAGCCGAGCGACTAGCTTGAGTGGAGAGACCCAGTACTTC. It translates to CASRATSLSGETQYF.

The gene calls are TRBV7-9 and TRBJ1-2, with D possibly matching TRBD1 (5 bases). The germline V gene encodes CDR1 SEHNR and CDR2 FQNEAQ (reference sequence). Trimming removed 5 bases from V and 4 bases from J, with 17 bases in between. This CDR3 is 15 amino acids long. CDR3 bases: TGTGCCAGCAGCCCCCGGGGGACCCTGGGCTATGGCTACACCTTC. Translated: CASSPRGTLGYGYTF.

The CDR3 is CAIGLGGRMANVLTF. The CDR3 region has the DNA TGTGCCATCGGGTTGGGAGGCCGGATGGCCAACGTCCTGACTTTC. The J gene is TRBJ2-6, the V gene TRBV10-3, with TRBD2 as a possible D gene (6 bases). Trimming took 8 bases from V and 6 from J, leaving 17 bases between them. The CDR3 loop spans 15 amino acids. Looked up from germline, CDR1 is ENHRY and CDR2 is SYGVKD.

This clone showed up just a few times. The chain carries TRBV12-3 or TRBV12-4 and TRBJ1-5; 7 nucleotides line up with TRBD1. The CDR3 is 11 residues long. J was trimmed by 11 bases and V by 5 bases; bases with no gene match: 3. The CDR3 loop reads CASSLDRAQHF. The CDR3, as DNA: TGTGCCAGCAGTCTAGACAGGGCCCAGCATTTT.

This chain links TRBV4-1 with TRBJ1-2, with TRBD1 identical over 9 bases. The CDR3 has 14 amino acids. Germline loops: CDR1 MGHRA, CDR2 YSYEKL. V lost 4 bases to trimming and J lost 8 bases; unmatched junction nucleotides: 8. DNA of the CDR3: TGCGCCAGCAGCCTTGGGACAGGGACTGGCGGCTACACCTTC. Protein product: CASSLGTGTGGYTF.

The chain couples TRBV5-1 to TRBJ1-6; TRBD1 might be the D (5 bases). The CDR3 totals 13 residues. V lost 4 bases, J lost 10 bases, and 12 bases lay in between. Germline V CDR1 and CDR2: SGHRS, YFSETQ. The CDR3 region is CASSLGGVSPLHF. The CDR3 bases are TGCGCCAGCAGCCTGGGGGGGGTCTCACCCCTCCACTTT.

V is TRBV6-2 or TRBV6-3 and J is TRBJ2-1; 9 nucleotides align to TRBD2. Looked up from germline, CDR1 is MNHEY and CDR2 is SVGEGT. CDR3 length: 17 residues. V lost 4 bases, J lost 10 bases, and 17 bases stayed unmatched. The CDR3 DNA sequence: TGTGCCAGCAGTTTCGACCTTCGGGGACTAGCATTGGACGAGCAGTTCTTC. The encoded protein is CASSFDLRGLALDEQFF.

The chain combines TRBV6-5 with TRBJ1-4, with D unclear. Trimming shortened V by 0 bases and J by 1 base, and 9 bases separated the two germline ends. This CDR3 is built from 16 residues. CDR1 and CDR2 from the germline V gene are MNHEY and SVGAGI. Written as DNA, the CDR3 is TGTGCCAGCAGTTACTCCGGACTTGGAACTAATGAAAAACTGTTTTTT. Translation gives CASSYSGLGTNEKLFF.

The chain recombines TRBV14 with TRBJ1-2; D is possibly TRBD1 (6 bases). The germline gives CDR1 SGHDN, CDR2 FVKESK. Trimming removed 1 base at V and 4 bases at J, with 16 bases between. This CDR3 spans 16 amino acids. CDR3 nucleotide sequence: TGTGCCAGCAGCCAAGTCGCAGGGGTTTGGTTCTATGGCTACACCTTC. Amino acid sequence: CASSQVAGVWFYGYTF.

The rearrangement links TRBV30 to TRBJ2-2; TRBD1 aligns across 10 bases. Per germline, CDR1 GTSNPN and CDR2 SVGIG (reference sequence). V was clipped by 4 bases and J by 3 bases; unmatched bases: 2. CDR3 size: 14 residues. The CDR3 sequence is CAWKGTGDTGELFF. CDR3 in DNA: TGTGCCTGGAAGGGGACAGGGGACACCGGGGAGCTGTTTTTT.

This chain uses TRBV18 with TRBJ1-1, with D possibly matching TRBD1 (5 bases). The ends were cut back, 3 bases at V and 4 bases at J, with 15 bases in the middle. Germline values: CDR1 KGHSH, CDR2 LQKENI. The CDR3 loop spans 15 amino acids. CDR3 amino acids: CASSPLRGGGTEAFF. The CDR3 nucleotides are TGTGCCAGCTCACCCCTCCGTGGCGGGGGCACTGAAGCTTTCTTT. Full variable domain (remainder filled in from reference TRBV18 and TRBJ1-1): NAGVMQNPRHLVRRRGQEARLRCSPMKGHSHVYWYRQLPEEGLKFMVYLQKENIIDESGMPKERFSAEFPKEGPSILRIQQVVRGDSAAYFCASSPLRGGGTEAFFGQGTRLTVV.

The J gene is TRBJ2-1, the V gene TRBV2; 10 nucleotides agree with TRBD2. CDR1 is SNHLY and CDR2 is FYNNEI in the germline V gene. The CDR3 length is 15 residues. J lost 6 bases, V lost 5 bases, and 7 bases had no gene match. The CDR3 DNA is TGTGCCAGCAGTCGGACTAGCGGAGTCCTCAATGAGCAGTTCTTC. Translated, it gives CASSRTSGVLNEQFF. The variable domain in full, with the rest retrieved from reference TRBV2 and TRBJ2-1, is EPEVTQTPSHQVTQMGQEVILRCVPISNHLYFYWYRQILGQKVEFLVSFYNNEISEKSEIFDDQFSVERPDGSNFTLKIRSTKLEDSAMYFCASSRTSGVLNEQFFGPGTRLTVL.

This clone ranks as medium-sized. This rearrangement joins TRBV3-1 (or the pseudogene TRBV3-2) to TRBJ2-1; D may be TRBD2 (6 bases). Trimming left V 4 bases short and J 3 bases short, with 7 bases between. The germline V gene has CDR1 LGHDT and CDR2 YNNKEL (reference sequence). The CDR3 is made up of 13 amino acids. The CDR3 here is CASSRDFYNEQFF. The CDR3 region has the DNA TGTGCCAGCAGCCGGGACTTCTACAATGAGCAGTTCTTC.